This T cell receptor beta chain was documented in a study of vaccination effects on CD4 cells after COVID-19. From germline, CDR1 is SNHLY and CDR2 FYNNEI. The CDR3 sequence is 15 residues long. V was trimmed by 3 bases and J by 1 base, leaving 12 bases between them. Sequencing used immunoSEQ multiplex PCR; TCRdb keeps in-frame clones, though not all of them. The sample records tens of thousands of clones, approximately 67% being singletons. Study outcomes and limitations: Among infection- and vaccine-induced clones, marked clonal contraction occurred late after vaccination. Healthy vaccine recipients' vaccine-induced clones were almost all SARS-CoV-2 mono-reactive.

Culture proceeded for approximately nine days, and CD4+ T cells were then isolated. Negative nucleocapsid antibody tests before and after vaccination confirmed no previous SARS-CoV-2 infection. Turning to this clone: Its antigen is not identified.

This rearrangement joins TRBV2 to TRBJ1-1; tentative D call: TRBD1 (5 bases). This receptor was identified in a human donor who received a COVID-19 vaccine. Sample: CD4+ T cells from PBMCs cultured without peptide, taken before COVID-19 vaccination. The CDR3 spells CASSDQGLSNTEAFF. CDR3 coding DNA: TGTGCCAGCAGTGATCAGGGTTTATCGAACACTGAAGCTTTCTTT.